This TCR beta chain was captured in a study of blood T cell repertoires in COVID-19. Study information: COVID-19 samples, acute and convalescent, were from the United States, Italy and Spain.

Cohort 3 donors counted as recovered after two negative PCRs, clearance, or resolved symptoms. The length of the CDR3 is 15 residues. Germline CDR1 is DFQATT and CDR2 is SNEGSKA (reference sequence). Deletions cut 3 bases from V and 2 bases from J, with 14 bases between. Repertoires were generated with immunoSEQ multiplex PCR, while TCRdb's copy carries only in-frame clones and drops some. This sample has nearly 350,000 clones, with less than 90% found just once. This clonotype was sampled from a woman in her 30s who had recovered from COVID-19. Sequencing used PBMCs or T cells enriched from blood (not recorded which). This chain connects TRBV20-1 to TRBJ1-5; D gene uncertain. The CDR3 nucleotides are TGCAGTGCTAGTAGTTCCGCCGGTGGCAATCAGCCCCAGCATTTT. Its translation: CSASSSAGGNQPQHF.